This T cell receptor beta chain was identified during a study of blood T cell repertoires in COVID-19 (dated by TCRdb to 2020 to 2021). Regarding the complete study: The collaborator samples originated in the United States, Italy and Spain and spanned the acute and convalescent phases of COVID-19. Subjects who had been exposed to COVID-19, were actively infected with it, or had recovered from it provided the deeply sampled blood TCRbeta repertoires that made up the dataset. The prospective study material was composed of cDNA or gDNA derived from T cells, B-cell-depleted T cells, or PBMCs. The samples were drawn from the first 160 participants of the ongoing ImmuneRACE study and from roughly 1,300 subjects provided by 6 global collaborators. A de-identified subject ID, COVID-19 status, age in years and sex were almost always included in the sample metadata. A freely available public database, intended as a resource for researchers studying the immune response to SARS-CoV-2, is where the repertoires were released. HLA class I and class II types, where available, came from metadata supplied by the sample provider rather than from assay-based typing. Results and caveats for the whole study, not just this receptor: Clinical and demographic metadata were provided uncurated, with the amount varying by source and participant.

As concerns this clone: The antigen this receptor binds is unknown. No base qualities exist here, and no much larger clone lies one base off it.

Relative to germline, V is missing 5 bases and J is missing 9 bases, with 13 bases of the junction outside any gene match. Its CDR3 holds 15 amino acids, cysteine through phenylalanine. Solely the CDR3 DNA is kept, with 45 bases framed from the first base. CDR1 and CDR2 are read off the germline V gene as LGHNA and YSLEER. The collaborating institutions used their own protocols to collect whole blood in K2EDTA tubes. Collaborator samples were shipped for TCRbeta analysis as frozen whole blood, isolated PBMCs, or DNA extracted from either sample type. TCRbeta CDR3 regions were amplified from genomic DNA using the immunoSEQ Assay, a bias-controlled multiplex PCR. The original methods were these. Within the assay, amplification of reference gene primers was used to estimate how many nucleated cells each sample contained. To quantify the absolute abundance of each unique TCRbeta CDR3 rearrangement, sequence reads were collapsed and filtered. For each sample, productive Simpson clonality was calculated as the square root of Simpson's diversity index over productive rearrangements. As stored in TCRdb, this immuneACCESS dataset retains in-frame rearrangements with V and J assigned. A fraction of the clones does not appear; measured against another copy, unresolved V genes explain less than half of the discrepancy, and the remainder lacks a known reason. The V and J calls and clone size were taken over from that table, and D and trimming were inferred from the DNA. In all, the sample holds some 93,000 clones, and around 79% of those were seen once. The ten largest make up 24% of the sample.

The source material was peripheral blood. This receptor was obtained from a human donor in a cohort sampled during active COVID-19. The chain employs TRBV4-3 and TRBJ2-1; 7 bases in between match TRBD1. The CDR3 here reads CASSEAPPGGREQFF. The DNA sequence is given as TGCGCCAGCAGCGAAGCCCCCCCAGGGGGTCGTGAGCAGTTCTTC.